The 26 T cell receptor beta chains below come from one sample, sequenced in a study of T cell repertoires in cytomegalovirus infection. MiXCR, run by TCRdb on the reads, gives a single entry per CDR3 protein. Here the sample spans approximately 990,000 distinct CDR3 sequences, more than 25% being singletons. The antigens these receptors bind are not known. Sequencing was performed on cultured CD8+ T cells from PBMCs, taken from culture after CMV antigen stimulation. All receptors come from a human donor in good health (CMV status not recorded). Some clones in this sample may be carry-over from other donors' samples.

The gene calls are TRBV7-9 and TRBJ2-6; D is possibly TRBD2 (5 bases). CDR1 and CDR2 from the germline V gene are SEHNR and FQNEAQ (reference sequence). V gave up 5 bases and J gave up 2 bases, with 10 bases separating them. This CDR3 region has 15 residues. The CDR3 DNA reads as TGTGCCAGCAGCCCCGGAGGCGCTGGGGCCAACGTCCTGACTTTC. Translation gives CASSPGGAGANVLTF.

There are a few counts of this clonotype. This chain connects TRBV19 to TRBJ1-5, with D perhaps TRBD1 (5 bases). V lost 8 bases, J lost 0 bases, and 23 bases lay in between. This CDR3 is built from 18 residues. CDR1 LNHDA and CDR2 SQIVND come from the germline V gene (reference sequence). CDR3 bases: TGTGCCAGTCTTAAAGATGCAGGGTCCAGGAGTAGCAATCAGCCCCAGCATTTT. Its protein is CASLKDAGSRSSNQPQHF.

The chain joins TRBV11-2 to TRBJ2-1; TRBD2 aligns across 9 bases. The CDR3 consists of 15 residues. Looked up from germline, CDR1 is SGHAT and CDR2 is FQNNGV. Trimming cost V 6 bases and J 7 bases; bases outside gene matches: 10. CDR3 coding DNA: TGTGCCAGCAGTCAATATGCGGGGGGGCATAATGAGCAGTTCTTC. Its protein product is CASSQYAGGHNEQFF.

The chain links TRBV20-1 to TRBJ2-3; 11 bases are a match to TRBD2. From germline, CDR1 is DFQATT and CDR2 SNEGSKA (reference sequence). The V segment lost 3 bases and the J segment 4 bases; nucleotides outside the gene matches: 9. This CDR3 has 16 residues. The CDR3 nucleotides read TGCAGTGCTAGCCTCATACTAGCGGGGGATTCAGATACGCAGTATTTT. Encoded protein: CSASLILAGDSDTQYF.

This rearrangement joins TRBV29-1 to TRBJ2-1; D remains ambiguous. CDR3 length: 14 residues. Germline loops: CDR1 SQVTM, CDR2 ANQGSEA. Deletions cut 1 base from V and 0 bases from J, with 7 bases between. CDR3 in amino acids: CSVEGGISYNEQFF. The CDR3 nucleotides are TGCAGCGTTGAAGGCGGAATCTCCTACAATGAGCAGTTCTTC.

CDR3 residues: CASSYLGHQETQYF. The CDR3 DNA follows: TGTGCCAGCAGTTACCTTGGCCACCAAGAGACCCAGTACTTC. The rearrangement joins TRBV6-5 to TRBJ2-5; D call uncertain. This CDR3 contains 14 residues. From germline, CDR1 is MNHEY and CDR2 SVGAGI. V lost 2 bases and J 0 bases, leaving 7 bases between the germline ends.

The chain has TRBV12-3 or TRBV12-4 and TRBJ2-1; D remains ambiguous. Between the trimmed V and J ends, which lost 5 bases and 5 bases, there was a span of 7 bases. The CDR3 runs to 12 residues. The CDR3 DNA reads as TGTGCCAGCAGTCGAATTAACAATGAGCAGTTCTTC. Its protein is CASSRINNEQFF.

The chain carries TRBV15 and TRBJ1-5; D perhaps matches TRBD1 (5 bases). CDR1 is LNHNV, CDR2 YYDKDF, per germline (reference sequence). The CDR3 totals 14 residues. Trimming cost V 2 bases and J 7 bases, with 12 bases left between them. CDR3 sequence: CATSRPRGEQPQHF. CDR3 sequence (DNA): TGTGCCACCAGCAGACCTAGGGGAGAGCAGCCCCAGCATTTT.

The CDR3: CASSYLQGAAEKLFF. In DNA form, the CDR3 reads TGTGCCAGCAGTTACCTACAGGGGGCGGCTGAAAAACTGTTTTTT. The chain links TRBV6-6 to TRBJ1-4; 9 bases agree with TRBD1. V dropped 2 bases and J dropped 7; count of bases not matched to a gene: 5. In germline, CDR1 is MNHNY, CDR2 SVGAGI (reference sequence). The CDR3 has 15 residues.

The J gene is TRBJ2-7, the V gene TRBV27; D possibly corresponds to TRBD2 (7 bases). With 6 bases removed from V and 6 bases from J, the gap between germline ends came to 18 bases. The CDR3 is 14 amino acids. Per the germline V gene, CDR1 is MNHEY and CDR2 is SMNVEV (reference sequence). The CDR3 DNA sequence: TGTGCCAGCAGCTCGGGGGGCGACTTCTCCGAGCAGTACTTC. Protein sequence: CASSSGGDFSEQYF.

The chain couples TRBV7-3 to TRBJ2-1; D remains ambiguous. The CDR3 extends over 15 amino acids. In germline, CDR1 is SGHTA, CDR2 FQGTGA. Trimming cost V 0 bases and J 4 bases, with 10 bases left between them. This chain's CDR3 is CASSLTLVPYNEQFF. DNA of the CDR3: TGTGCCAGCAGCTTAACGCTGGTGCCGTACAATGAGCAGTTCTTC.

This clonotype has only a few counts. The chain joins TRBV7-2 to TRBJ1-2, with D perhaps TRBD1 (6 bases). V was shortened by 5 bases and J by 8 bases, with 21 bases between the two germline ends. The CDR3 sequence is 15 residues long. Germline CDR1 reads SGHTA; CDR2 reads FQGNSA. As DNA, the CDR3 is TGTGCCAGCAGCCCAAATACCAGGGGTTGGGACGGCTACACCTTC. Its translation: CASSPNTRGWDGYTF.

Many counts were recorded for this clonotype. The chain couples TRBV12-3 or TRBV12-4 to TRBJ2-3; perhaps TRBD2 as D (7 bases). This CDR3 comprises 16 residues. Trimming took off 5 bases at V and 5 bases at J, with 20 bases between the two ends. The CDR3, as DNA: TGTGCCAGCAGTCGCAGGGGACTCGGCGGGGGAGATACGCAGTATTTT. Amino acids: CASSRRGLGGGDTQYF.

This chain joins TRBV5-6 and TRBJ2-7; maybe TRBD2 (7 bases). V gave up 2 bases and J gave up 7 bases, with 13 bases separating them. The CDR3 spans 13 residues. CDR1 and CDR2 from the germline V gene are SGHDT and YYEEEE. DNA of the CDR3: TGTGCCAGCAGCTTAGGGGGGGAGAGAGAGCAGTACGTC. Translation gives CASSLGGEREQYV.

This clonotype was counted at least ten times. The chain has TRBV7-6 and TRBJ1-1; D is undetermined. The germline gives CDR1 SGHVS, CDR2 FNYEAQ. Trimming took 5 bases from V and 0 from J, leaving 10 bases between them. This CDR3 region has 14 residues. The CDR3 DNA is TGTGCCAGCAGCCCGGGAACTATGAACACTGAAGCTTTCTTT. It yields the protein CASSPGTMNTEAFF.

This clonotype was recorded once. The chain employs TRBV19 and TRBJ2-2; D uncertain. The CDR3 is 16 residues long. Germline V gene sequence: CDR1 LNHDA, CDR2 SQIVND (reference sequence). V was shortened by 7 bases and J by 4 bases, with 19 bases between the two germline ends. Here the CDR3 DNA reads TGTGCCAGTACCCCAATCGGTCAGGTCAGCACCGGGGAGCTGTTTTTT. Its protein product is CASTPIGQVSTGELFF.

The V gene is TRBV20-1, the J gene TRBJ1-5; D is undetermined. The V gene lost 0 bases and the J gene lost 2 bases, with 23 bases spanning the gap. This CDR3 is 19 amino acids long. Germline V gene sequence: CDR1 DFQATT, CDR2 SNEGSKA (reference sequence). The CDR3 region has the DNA TGCAGTGCTAGAGATGTCCGCCTAGGGTCGGTAGTAGGCAATCAGCCCCAGCATTTT. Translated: CSARDVRLGSVVGNQPQHF.

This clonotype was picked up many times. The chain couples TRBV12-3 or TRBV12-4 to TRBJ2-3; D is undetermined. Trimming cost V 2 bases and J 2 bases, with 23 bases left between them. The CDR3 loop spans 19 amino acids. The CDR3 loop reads CASSLNWQPSEWDTDTQYF. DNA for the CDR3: TGTGCCAGCAGTTTAAATTGGCAACCCTCGGAGTGGGACACAGATACGCAGTATTTT.

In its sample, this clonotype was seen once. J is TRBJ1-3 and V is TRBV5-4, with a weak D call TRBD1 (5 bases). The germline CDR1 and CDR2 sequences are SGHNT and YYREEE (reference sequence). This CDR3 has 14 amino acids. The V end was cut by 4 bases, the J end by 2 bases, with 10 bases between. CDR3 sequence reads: CASSGRGTGNTIYF. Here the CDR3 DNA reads TGTGCCAGCAGCGGGAGGGGCACTGGAAACACCATATATTTT.

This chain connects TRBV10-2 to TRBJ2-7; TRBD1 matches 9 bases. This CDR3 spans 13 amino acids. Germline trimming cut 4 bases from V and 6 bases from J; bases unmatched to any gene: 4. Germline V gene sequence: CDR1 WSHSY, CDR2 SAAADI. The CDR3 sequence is CASSVTGGGEQYF. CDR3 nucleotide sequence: TGCGCCAGCAGTGTTACAGGGGGCGGCGAGCAGTACTTC.

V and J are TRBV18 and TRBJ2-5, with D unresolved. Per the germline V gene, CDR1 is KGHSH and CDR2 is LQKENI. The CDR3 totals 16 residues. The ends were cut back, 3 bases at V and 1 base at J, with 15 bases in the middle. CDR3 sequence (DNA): TGTGCCAGCTCACCGGCGGCTTGGGGAATCCAAGAGACCCAGTACTTC. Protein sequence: CASSPAAWGIQETQYF.

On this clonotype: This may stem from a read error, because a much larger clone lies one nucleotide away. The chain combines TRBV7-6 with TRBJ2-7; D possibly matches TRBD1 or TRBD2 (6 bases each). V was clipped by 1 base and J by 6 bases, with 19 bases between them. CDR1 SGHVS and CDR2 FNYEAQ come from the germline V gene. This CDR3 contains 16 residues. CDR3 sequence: CASSLVGGLGAGEQYF. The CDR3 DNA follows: TGTGCCAGCAGCTTAGTCGGGGGCCTCGGGGCTGGCGAGCAGTACTTC.

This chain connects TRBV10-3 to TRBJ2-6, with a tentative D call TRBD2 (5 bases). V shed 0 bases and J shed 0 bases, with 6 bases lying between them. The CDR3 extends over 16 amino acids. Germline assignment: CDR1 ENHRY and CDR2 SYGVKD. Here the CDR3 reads CAISESRDSGANVLTF. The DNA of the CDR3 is TGTGCCATCAGTGAGTCCCGGGACTCTGGGGCCAACGTCCTGACTTTC.

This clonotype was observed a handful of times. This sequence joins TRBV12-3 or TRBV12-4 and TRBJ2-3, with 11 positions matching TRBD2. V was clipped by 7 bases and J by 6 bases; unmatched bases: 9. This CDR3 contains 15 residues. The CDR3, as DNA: TGTGCCAGCAATCAGACTAGCGGGGCTCCGGATACGCAGTATTTT. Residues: CASNQTSGAPDTQYF.

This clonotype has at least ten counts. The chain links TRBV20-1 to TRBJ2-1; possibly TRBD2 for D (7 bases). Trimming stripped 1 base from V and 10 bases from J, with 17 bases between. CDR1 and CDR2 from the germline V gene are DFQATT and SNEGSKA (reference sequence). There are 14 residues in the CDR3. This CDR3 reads CSARVGGTYIEQFF. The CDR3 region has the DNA TGCAGTGCTAGAGTGGGGGGGACATATATAGAGCAGTTCTTC.

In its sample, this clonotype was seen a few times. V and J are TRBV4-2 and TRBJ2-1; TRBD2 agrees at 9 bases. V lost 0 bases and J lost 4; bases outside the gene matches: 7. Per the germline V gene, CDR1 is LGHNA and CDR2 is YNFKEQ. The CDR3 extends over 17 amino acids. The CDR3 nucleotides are TGTGCCAGCAGCCAAGATGTGTTGCGGGGGGGATACAATGAGCAGTTCTTC. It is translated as CASSQDVLRGGYNEQFF.